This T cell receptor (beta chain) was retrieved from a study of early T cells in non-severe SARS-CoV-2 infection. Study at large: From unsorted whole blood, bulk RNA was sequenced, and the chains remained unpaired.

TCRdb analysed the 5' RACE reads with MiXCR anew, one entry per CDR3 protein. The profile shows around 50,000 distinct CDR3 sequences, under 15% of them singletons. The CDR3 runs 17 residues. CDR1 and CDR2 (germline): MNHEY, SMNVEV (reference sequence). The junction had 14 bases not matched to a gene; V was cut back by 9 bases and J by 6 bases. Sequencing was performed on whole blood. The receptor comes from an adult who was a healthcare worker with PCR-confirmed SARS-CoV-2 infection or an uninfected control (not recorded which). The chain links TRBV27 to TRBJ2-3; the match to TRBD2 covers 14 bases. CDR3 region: CASSTSGRARKADTQYF. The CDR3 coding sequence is TGTGCCAGTTCGACTAGCGGGAGGGCCCGGAAAGCTGATACGCAGTATTTT.